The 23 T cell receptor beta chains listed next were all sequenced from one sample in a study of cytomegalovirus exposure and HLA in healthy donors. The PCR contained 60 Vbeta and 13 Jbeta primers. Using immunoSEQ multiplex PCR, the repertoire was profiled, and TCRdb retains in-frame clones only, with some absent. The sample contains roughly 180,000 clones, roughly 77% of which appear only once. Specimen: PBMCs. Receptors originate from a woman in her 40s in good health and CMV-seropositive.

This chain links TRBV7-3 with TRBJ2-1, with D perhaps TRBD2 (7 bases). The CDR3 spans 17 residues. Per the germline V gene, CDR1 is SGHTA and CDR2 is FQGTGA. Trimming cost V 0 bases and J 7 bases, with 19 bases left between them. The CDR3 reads CASSLTGGGSYPNEQFF. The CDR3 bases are TGTGCCAGCAGCTTAACTGGGGGCGGGAGTTATCCTAATGAGCAGTTCTTC.

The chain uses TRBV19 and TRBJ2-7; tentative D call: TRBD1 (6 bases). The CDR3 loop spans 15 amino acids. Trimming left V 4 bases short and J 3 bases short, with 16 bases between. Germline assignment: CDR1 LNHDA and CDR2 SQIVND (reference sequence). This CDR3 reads CASSTGQGRDYEQYF. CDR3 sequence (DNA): TGTGCCAGTAGTACGGGACAAGGCAGAGACTACGAGCAGTACTTC.

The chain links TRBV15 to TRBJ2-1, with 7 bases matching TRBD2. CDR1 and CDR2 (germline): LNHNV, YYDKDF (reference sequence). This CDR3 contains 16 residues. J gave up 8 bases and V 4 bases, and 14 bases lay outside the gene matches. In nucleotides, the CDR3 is TGTGCCACCAGCAAAAGCCGGACTAGACGTGACGATGAGCAGTTCTTC. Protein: CATSKSRTRRDDEQFF. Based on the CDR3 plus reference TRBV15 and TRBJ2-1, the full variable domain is DAMVIQNPRYQVTQFGKPVTLSCSQTLNHNVMYWYQQKSSQAPKLLFHYYDKDFNNEADTPDNFQSRRPNTSFCFLDIRSPGLGDTAMYLCATSKSRTRRDDEQFFGPGTRLTVL.

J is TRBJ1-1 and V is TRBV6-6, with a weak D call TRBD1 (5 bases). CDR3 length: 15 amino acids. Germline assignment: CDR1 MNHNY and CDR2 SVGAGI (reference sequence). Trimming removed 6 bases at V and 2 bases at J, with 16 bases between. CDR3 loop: CASRPPRDFNTEAFF. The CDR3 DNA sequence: TGTGCCAGCAGACCTCCCAGGGATTTCAACACTGAAGCTTTCTTT.

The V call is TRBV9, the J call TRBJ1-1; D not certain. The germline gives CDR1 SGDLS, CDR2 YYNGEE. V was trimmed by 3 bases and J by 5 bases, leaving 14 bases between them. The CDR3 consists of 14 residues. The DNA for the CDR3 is TGTGCCAGCAGCGGAGTGGAGGGAGGTACTGAAGCTTTCTTT. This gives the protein CASSGVEGGTEAFF.

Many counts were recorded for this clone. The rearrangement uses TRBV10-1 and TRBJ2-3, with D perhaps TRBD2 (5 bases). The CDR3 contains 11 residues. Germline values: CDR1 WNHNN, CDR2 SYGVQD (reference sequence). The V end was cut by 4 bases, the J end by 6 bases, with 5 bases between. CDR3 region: CASSGGDTQYF. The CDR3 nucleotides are TGCGCCAGCAGTGGCGGGGATACGCAGTATTTT.

The CDR3 loop is CASYLTAGTEAFF. CDR3 coding DNA: TGTGCCAGCTACTTGACAGCAGGCACTGAAGCTTTCTTT. The chain carries TRBV5-5 and TRBJ1-1; D is perhaps TRBD1 (5 bases). V was cut by 7 bases and J by 4 bases, with 14 bases left in between. Looked up from germline, CDR1 is SGHKS and CDR2 is YYEKEE (reference sequence). The length of the CDR3 is 13 residues.

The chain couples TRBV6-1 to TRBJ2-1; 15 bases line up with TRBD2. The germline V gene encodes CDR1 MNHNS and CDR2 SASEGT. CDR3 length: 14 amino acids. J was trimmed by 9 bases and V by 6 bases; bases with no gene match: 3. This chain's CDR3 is CASSAGLAGGEQFF. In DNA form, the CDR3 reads TGTGCCAGCAGCGCGGGACTAGCGGGAGGTGAGCAGTTCTTC.

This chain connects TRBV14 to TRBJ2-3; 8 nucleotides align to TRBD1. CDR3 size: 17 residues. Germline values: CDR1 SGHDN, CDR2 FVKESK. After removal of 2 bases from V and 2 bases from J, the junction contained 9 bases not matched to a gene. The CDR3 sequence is CASSQRLGQGFTDTQYF. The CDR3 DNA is TGTGCCAGCAGCCAACGCCTCGGACAGGGATTCACAGATACGCAGTATTTT.

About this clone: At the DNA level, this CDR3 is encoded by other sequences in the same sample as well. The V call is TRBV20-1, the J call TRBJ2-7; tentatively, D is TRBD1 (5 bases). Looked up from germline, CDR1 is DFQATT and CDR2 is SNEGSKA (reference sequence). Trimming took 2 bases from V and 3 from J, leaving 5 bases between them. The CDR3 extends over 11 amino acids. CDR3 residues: CSARQGYEQYF. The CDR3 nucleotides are TGCAGTGCTAGACAGGGCTACGAGCAGTACTTC.

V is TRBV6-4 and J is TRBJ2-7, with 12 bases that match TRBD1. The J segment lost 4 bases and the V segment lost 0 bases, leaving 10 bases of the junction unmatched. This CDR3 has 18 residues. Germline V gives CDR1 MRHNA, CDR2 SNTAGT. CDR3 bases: TGTGCCAGCAGTGACTCCATATCGGGACAGGGGGCTTTTTACGAGCAGTACTTC. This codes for CASSDSISGQGAFYEQYF.

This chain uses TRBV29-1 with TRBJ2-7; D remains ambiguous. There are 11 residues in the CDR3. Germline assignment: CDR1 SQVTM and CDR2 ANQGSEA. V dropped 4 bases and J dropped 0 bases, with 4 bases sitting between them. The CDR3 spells CSVGHSYEQYF. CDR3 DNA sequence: TGCAGCGTTGGTCACTCCTACGAGCAGTACTTC.

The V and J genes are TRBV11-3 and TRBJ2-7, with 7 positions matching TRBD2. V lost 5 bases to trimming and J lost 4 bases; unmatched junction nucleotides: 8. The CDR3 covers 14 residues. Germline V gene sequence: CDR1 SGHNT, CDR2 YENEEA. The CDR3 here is CASSLSGELYEQYF. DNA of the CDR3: TGTGCCAGCAGCCTCAGCGGGGAGCTTTACGAGCAGTACTTC.

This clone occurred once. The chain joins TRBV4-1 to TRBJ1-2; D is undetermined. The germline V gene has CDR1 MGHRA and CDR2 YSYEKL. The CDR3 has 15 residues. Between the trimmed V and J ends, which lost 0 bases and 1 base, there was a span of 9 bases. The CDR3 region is CASSQDLVLNYGYTF. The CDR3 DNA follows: TGCGCCAGCAGCCAAGATCTAGTTCTTAACTATGGCTACACCTTC.

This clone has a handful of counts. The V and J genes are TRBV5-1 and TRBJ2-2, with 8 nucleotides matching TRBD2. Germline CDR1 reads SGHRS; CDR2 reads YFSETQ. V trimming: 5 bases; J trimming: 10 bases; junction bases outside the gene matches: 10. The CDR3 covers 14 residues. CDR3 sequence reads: CASRLAAQGVELFF. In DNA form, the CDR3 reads TGCGCCAGCAGACTAGCGGCTCAAGGGGTGGAGCTGTTTTTT.

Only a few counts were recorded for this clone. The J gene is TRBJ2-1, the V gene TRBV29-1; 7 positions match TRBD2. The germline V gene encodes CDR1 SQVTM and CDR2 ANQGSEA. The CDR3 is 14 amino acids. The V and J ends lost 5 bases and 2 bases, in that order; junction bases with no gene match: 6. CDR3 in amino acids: CSVKREGAYNEQFF. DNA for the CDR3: TGCAGCGTTAAGAGGGAGGGCGCCTACAATGAGCAGTTCTTC.

CDR3 nucleotide sequence: TGCGCCAGCAGCCAAGCGGGGGGGAACACCGGGGAGCTGTTTTTT. Amino acid sequence: CASSQAGGNTGELFF. The chain combines TRBV4-1 with TRBJ2-2, with 7 bases matching TRBD2. Germline trimming cut 1 base from V and 1 base from J; bases unmatched to any gene: 0. This CDR3 has 15 amino acids. Germline values: CDR1 MGHRA, CDR2 YSYEKL.

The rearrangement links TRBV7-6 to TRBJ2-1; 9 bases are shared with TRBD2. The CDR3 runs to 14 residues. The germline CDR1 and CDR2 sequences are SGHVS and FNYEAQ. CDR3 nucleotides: TGTGCGACCACCTTAGCGGGAGCTGTGGATGAGCAGTTCTTC. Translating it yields CATTLAGAVDEQFF.

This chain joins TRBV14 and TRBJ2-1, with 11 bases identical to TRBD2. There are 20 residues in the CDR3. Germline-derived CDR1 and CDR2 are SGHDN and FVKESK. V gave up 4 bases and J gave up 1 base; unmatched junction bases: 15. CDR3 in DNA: TGTGCCAGCAGCCGCAAACCCAGGGGACTAGCGGTCCGTTCCTACAATGAGCAGTTCTTC. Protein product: CASSRKPRGLAVRSYNEQFF.

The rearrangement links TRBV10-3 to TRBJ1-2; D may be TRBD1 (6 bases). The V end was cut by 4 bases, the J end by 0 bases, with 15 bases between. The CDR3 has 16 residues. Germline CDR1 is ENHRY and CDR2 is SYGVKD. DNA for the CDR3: TGTGCCATCAGTGCGGACAGTAATCCAGCTAACTATGGCTACACCTTC. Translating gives CAISADSNPANYGYTF.

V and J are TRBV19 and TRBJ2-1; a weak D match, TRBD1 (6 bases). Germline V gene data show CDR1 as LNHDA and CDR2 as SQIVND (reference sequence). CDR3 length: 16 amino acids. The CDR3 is CAGDRFAMLTYNEQFF. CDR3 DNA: TGTGCAGGAGACAGGTTCGCGATGTTGACTTACAATGAGCAGTTCTTC.

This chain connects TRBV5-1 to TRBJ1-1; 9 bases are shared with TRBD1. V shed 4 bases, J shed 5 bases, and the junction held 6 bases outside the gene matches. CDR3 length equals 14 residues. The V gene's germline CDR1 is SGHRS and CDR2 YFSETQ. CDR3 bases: TGCGCCAGCAGCAGGGGGACAGGGCATACTGAAGCTTTCTTT. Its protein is CASSRGTGHTEAFF.

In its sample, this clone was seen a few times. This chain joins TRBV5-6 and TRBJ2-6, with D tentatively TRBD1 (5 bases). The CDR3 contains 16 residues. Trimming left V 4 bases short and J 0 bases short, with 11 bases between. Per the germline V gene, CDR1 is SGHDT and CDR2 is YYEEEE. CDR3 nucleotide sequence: TGTGCCAGCAGCCCCCAGGGCGGCTCTGGGGCCAACGTCCTGACTTTC. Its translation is CASSPQGGSGANVLTF.